A few counts support the clone carrying this T cell receptor beta chain. Through a sample-barcoded 5' primer and a J-beta primer mix, a second PCR was run for 7 to 11 cycles. In TCRdb, the 5' RACE reads were re-called with MiXCR into one record per CDR3 protein. The data hold roughly 1,500,000 distinct CDR3 sequences, with about 35% observed a single time. This CDR3 spans 15 amino acids. Unmatched junction bases numbered 4, after V lost 3 bases and J lost 5 bases. Germline assignment: CDR1 SGHRS and CDR2 YFSETQ. This specimen belongs to a study of blood T cells in healthy people across ages. This TCR was sampled from a woman aged 25-40 years in good health. The source material was blood. The genes are TRBV5-1 and TRBJ2-1; TRBD1 aligns across 11 bases. CDR3 DNA sequence: TGCGCCAGCAGCTACCGGGACAGGGGGGACAATGAGCAGTTCTTC. Amino acid sequence: CASSYRDRGDNEQFF.